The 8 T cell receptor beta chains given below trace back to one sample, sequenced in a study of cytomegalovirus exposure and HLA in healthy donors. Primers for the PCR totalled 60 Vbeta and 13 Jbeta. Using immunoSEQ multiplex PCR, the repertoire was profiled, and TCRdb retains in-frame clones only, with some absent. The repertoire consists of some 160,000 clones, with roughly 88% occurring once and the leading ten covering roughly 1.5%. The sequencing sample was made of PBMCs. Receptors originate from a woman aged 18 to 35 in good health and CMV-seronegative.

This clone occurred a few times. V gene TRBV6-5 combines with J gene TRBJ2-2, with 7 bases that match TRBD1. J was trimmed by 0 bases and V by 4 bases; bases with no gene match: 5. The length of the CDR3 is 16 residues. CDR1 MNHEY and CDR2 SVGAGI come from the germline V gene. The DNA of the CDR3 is TGTGCCAGCAGTTCCGGGGACAGTCCGAACACCGGGGAGCTGTTTTTT. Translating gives CASSSGDSPNTGELFF.

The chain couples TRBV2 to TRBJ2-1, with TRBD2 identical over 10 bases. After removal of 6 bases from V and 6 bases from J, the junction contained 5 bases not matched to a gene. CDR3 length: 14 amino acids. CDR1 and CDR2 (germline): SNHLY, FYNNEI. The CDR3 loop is CASRPLAGLNEQFF. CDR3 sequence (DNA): TGTGCCAGCAGACCACTAGCGGGGCTCAATGAGCAGTTCTTC.

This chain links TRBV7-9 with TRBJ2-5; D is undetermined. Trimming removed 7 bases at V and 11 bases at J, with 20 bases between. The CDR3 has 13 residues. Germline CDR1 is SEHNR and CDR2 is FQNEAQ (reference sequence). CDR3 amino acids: CASILRVGTEQYF. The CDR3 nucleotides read TGTGCCAGCATCCTTCGGGTTGGTACGGAACAGTACTTC.

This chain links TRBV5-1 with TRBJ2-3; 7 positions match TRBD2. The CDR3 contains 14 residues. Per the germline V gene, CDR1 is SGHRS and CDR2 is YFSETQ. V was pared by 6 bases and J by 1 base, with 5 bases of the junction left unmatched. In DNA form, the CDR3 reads TGCGCCAGCAACCGGGCGGGAGGCACAGATACGCAGTATTTT. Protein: CASNRAGGTDTQYF.

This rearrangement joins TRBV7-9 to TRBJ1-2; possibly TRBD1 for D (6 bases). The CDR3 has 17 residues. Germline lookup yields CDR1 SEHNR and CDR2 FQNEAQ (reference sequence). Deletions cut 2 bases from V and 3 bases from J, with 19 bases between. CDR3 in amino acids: CASSLMPLPTGYYGYTF. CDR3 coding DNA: TGTGCCAGCAGCTTAATGCCCCTCCCTACAGGGTACTATGGCTACACCTTC. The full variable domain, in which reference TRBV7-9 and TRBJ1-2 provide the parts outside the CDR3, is DTGVSQNPRHKITKRGQNVTFRCDPISEHNRLYWYRQTLGQGPEFLTYFQNEAQLEKSRLLSDRFSAERPKGSFSTLEIQRTEQGDSAMYLCASSLMPLPTGYYGYTFGSGTRLTVV.

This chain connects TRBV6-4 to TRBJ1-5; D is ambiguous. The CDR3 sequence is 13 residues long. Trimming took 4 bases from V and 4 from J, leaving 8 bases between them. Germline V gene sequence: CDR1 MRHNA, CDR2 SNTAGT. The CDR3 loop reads CASSVSDNQPQHF. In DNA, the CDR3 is TGTGCCAGCAGTGTTTCAGATAATCAGCCCCAGCATTTT.

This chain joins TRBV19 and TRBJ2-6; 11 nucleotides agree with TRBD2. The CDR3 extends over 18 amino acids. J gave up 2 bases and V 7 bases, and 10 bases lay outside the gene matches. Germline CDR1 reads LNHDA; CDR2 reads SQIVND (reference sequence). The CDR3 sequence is CASTIAGGPFTGANVLTF. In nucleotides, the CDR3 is TGTGCCAGTACCATAGCGGGGGGGCCTTTCACTGGGGCCAACGTCCTGACTTTC.

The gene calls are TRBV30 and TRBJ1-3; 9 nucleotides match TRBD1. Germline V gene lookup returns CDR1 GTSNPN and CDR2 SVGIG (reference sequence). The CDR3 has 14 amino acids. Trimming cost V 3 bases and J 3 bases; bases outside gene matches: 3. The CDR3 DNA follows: TGTGCCTGGAGAAGGACAGGGGTTGGAAACACCATATATTTT. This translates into CAWRRTGVGNTIYF.